What follows are 31 T cell receptor beta chains derived from one specimen sequenced in a study of blood T cell repertoires in COVID-19. Sequenced by immunoSEQ multiplex PCR; TCRdb stores in-frame clones only, minus some. The table records around 190,000 clones, approximately 80% of them present only once. Sequencing was performed on peripheral blood. These receptors originate from a human donor in a cohort sampled during active COVID-19.

The chain employs TRBV6-5 and TRBJ1-5, with 8 bases fitting TRBD1. The CDR3 length is 14 residues. The junction had 3 bases not matched to a gene; V was cut back by 4 bases and J by 4 bases. Per the germline V gene, CDR1 is MNHEY and CDR2 is SVGAGI. The chain's CDR3 is CASSSDRANQPQHF. For the CDR3, the DNA is TGTGCCAGCAGTTCGGACAGGGCTAATCAGCCCCAGCATTTT.

The gene calls are TRBV10-3 and TRBJ2-7, with 11 positions matching TRBD2. The germline V gene has CDR1 ENHRY and CDR2 SYGVKD. The V gene end was trimmed by 10 bases and the J gene end by 5 bases; junction bases not matched to a gene: 10. The CDR3 is 14 residues long. CDR3 nucleotide sequence: TGTGCCACCGCGAATAGCGGGGGGGCCCACGAGCAGTACTTC. It is translated as CATANSGGAHEQYF.

The chain has TRBV27 and TRBJ1-4, with 7 bases matching TRBD1. The CDR3 totals 14 residues. Germline V gives CDR1 MNHEY, CDR2 SMNVEV (reference sequence). With 4 bases clipped from V and 8 bases from J, the junction kept 7 bases outside the gene matches. The CDR3 DNA follows: TGTGCCAGCAGTTCCCGACAGGGCGGGGAAAAACTGTTTTTT. Amino acid sequence: CASSSRQGGEKLFF. The full variable domain, its missing parts supplied by reference TRBV27 and TRBJ1-4, is EAQVTQNPRYLITVTGKKLTVTCSQNMNHEYMSWYRQDPGLGLRQIYYSMNVEVTDKGDVPEGYKVSRKEKRNFPLILESPSPNQTSLYFCASSSRQGGEKLFFGSGTQLSVL.

V and J are TRBV5-6 and TRBJ1-6; perhaps TRBD1 as D (5 bases). Germline CDR1 is SGHDT and CDR2 is YYEEEE. Trimming removed 5 bases at V and 4 bases at J, with 19 bases between. The CDR3 contains 17 residues. The CDR3 loop is CASSIRRRAPYNSPLHF. CDR3 coding DNA: TGTGCCAGCAGTATCCGGCGCAGGGCCCCTTATAATTCACCCCTCCACTTT.

The chain is built from TRBV3-1 (or the pseudogene TRBV3-2) and TRBJ2-5; D is possibly TRBD1 (5 bases). Germline-derived CDR1 and CDR2 are LGHDT and YNNKEL (reference sequence). CDR3 length equals 16 residues. V was trimmed by 7 bases and J by 0 bases, leaving 18 bases between them. Here the CDR3 DNA reads TGTGCCAGCAAGCCAGGGCAGGTCATGTACCAAGAGACCCAGTACTTC. Translation: CASKPGQVMYQETQYF.

V and J are TRBV5-1 and TRBJ2-3, with 12 bases identical to TRBD2. Germline trimming cut 0 bases from V and 4 bases from J; bases unmatched to any gene: 9. The CDR3 totals 18 residues. Germline CDR1 and CDR2: SGHRS and YFSETQ. As DNA, the CDR3 is TGCGCCAGCAGCTTGGGGCTAGCGGGGGGGACCGGCGCAGATACGCAGTATTTT. The encoded protein is CASSLGLAGGTGADTQYF.

The chain combines TRBV11-2 with TRBJ2-7, with D unresolved. The CDR3 length is 13 residues. V gave up 6 bases and J gave up 1 base, with 10 bases separating them. Looked up from germline, CDR1 is SGHAT and CDR2 is FQNNGV. The CDR3 nucleotides read TGTGCCAGCAGGTTTCAGGCTTCCTACGAGCAGTACTTC. Protein: CASRFQASYEQYF.

The V gene is TRBV19, the J gene TRBJ1-2; possible D gene TRBD1, 5 bases. V lost 3 bases and J 0 bases, leaving 14 bases between the germline ends. This CDR3 region has 16 residues. From germline, CDR1 is LNHDA and CDR2 SQIVND (reference sequence). The CDR3 region has the DNA TGTGCCAGTAGTATTCGACAGCGTGGGGCTAACTATGGCTACACCTTC. Translation gives CASSIRQRGANYGYTF.

The chain couples TRBV4-1 to TRBJ2-1; 7 nucleotides match TRBD2. Per germline, CDR1 MGHRA and CDR2 YSYEKL. V shed 2 bases, J shed 6 bases, and the junction held 7 bases outside the gene matches. The CDR3 spans 15 residues. The CDR3: CASSQKLANFNEQFF. The CDR3 DNA reads as TGCGCCAGCAGCCAAAAACTAGCGAACTTCAATGAGCAGTTCTTC.

The rearrangement links TRBV5-1 to TRBJ1-2; 7 nucleotides agree with TRBD1. Germline V gives CDR1 SGHRS, CDR2 YFSETQ. With V trimmed by 4 bases and J by 4 bases, 1 base remained unmatched. The length of the CDR3 is 12 residues. The CDR3 spells CASSGDSYGYTF. The CDR3, as DNA: TGCGCCAGCAGCGGGGACAGCTATGGCTACACCTTC.

The chain couples TRBV9 to TRBJ2-5, with TRBD2 matching over 7 bases. CDR1 is SGDLS and CDR2 is YYNGEE in the germline V gene. The CDR3 is 14 amino acids. V trimming: 0 bases; J trimming: 6 bases; junction bases outside the gene matches: 5. CDR3 DNA sequence: TGTGCCAGCAGCGTAGGGGAGGGGATGAAGACCCAGTACTTC. Encoded protein: CASSVGEGMKTQYF. Complete variable domain (other parts from reference TRBV9 and TRBJ2-5): DSGVTQTPKHLITATGQRVTLRCSPRSGDLSVYWYQQSLDQGLQFLIQYYNGEERAKGNILERFSAQQFPDLHSELNLSSLELGDSALYFCASSVGEGMKTQYFGPGTRLLVL.

This chain links TRBV6-5 with TRBJ1-4; 10 positions match TRBD1. The CDR3 consists of 15 residues. V trimming: 0 bases; J trimming: 8 bases; junction bases outside the gene matches: 3. Germline CDR1 is MNHEY and CDR2 is SVGAGI. CDR3 bases: TGTGCCAGCAGTTACTCAGGGGACAGGGGAGAAAAACTGTTTTTT. Protein sequence: CASSYSGDRGEKLFF.

V and J are TRBV5-1 and TRBJ1-2; D perhaps matches TRBD1 (5 bases). With 4 bases removed from V and 5 bases from J, the gap between germline ends came to 9 bases. The germline CDR1 and CDR2 sequences are SGHRS and YFSETQ. The CDR3 has 12 amino acids. The chain's CDR3 is CASSGGTYGYTF. CDR3 nucleotides: TGCGCCAGCAGCGGAGGGACTTATGGCTACACCTTC.

The J gene is TRBJ1-1, the V gene TRBV30; possibly TRBD1 for D (5 bases). Per germline, CDR1 GTSNPN and CDR2 SVGIG (reference sequence). V gave up 0 bases and J gave up 11 bases, with 13 bases separating them. The CDR3 is 12 amino acids. CDR3 bases: TGTGCCTGGAGTGTTAAGGGCGGGGGGGCTTTCTTT. The encoded protein is CAWSVKGGGAFF. The full variable domain, rest sourced from reference TRBV30 and TRBJ1-1, is SQTIHQWPATLVQPVGSPLSLECTVEGTSNPNLYWYRQAAGRGLQLLFYSVGIGQISSEVPQNLSASRPQDRQFILSSKKLLLSDSGFYLCAWSVKGGGAFFGQGTRLTVV.

The V and J genes are TRBV29-1 and TRBJ2-5; 9 nucleotides align to TRBD1. V shed 6 bases, J shed 7 bases, and the junction held 12 bases outside the gene matches. The CDR3 is 14 amino acids. Germline values: CDR1 SQVTM, CDR2 ANQGSEA. The CDR3: CSVAVWTGVSTQYF. CDR3 DNA sequence: TGCAGCGTCGCGGTTTGGACAGGGGTTTCGACCCAGTACTTC.

The V gene is TRBV28, the J gene TRBJ2-7; TRBD2 might be the D (5 bases). This CDR3 region has 12 residues. Trimming removed 8 bases from V and 6 bases from J, with 14 bases in between. Germline CDR1 is MDHEN and CDR2 is SYDVKM. CDR3 sequence reads: CASCEGWGEQYF. As DNA, the CDR3 is TGTGCCAGCTGCGAGGGTTGGGGCGAGCAGTACTTC.

The V and J genes are TRBV20-1 and TRBJ2-3; D gene uncertain. V was shortened by 4 bases and J by 4 bases, with 6 bases between the two germline ends. This CDR3 comprises 11 residues. The germline gives CDR1 DFQATT, CDR2 SNEGSKA (reference sequence). CDR3 coding DNA: TGCAGTGCTACAGTTCCAGATACGCAGTATTTT. Translated: CSATVPDTQYF.

The chain recombines TRBV7-9 with TRBJ1-5; D may be TRBD1 (5 bases). CDR3 size: 12 residues. V was pared by 5 bases and J by 7 bases, with 9 bases between. CDR1 and CDR2 (germline): SEHNR, FQNEAQ (reference sequence). The DNA for the CDR3 is TGTGCCAGCAGCACAGGATTCCAGCCCCAGCATTTT. This encodes CASSTGFQPQHF.

V usage is TRBV9 and J usage is TRBJ2-1, with 10 bases aligning to TRBD1. The CDR3 length is 15 residues. Trimming cost V 3 bases and J 11 bases; bases outside gene matches: 11. CDR1 and CDR2 from the germline V gene are SGDLS and YYNGEE. The CDR3 DNA reads as TGTGCCAGCAGCGCGACTGGAGACAGGGGGCGTAAGCAGTTCTTC. Residues: CASSATGDRGRKQFF.

The chain couples TRBV10-3 to TRBJ1-2; D gene unclear. The germline V and J ends were trimmed by 10 bases and 0 bases, with 18 bases remaining between them. The length of the CDR3 is 15 residues. In germline, CDR1 is ENHRY, CDR2 SYGVKD. CDR3 sequence (DNA): TGTGCCACCGAGGAGGGAGGCCGAGCTAACTATGGCTACACCTTC. This translates into CATEEGGRANYGYTF.

This chain uses TRBV4-3 with TRBJ2-7; 9 bases are shared with TRBD1. The CDR3 is 16 residues long. The junction had 6 bases not matched to a gene; V was cut back by 1 base and J by 2 bases. CDR1 and CDR2 from the germline V gene are LGHNA and YSLEER. The CDR3 coding sequence is TGCGCCAGCAGCCAAGCCGAGACAGGGGGACCCTACGAGCAGTACTTC. It is translated as CASSQAETGGPYEQYF.

The V call is TRBV6-6, the J call TRBJ2-7; 7 positions agree with TRBD1. The CDR3 runs 14 residues. The V segment lost 5 bases and the J segment 2 bases; nucleotides outside the gene matches: 6. The germline gives CDR1 MNHNY, CDR2 SVGAGI (reference sequence). The CDR3 loop reads CASSTSDRAYEQYF. In DNA, the CDR3 is TGTGCCAGCAGTACTAGTGACAGGGCCTACGAGCAGTACTTC.

V usage is TRBV5-1 and J usage is TRBJ2-5; 9 bases are shared with TRBD1. Germline CDR1 is SGHRS and CDR2 is YFSETQ. Trimming cost V 4 bases and J 4 bases; bases outside gene matches: 8. The CDR3 loop spans 15 amino acids. For the CDR3, the DNA is TGCGCCAGCAGCATCGGGACAGGGCTTGGAGAGACCCAGTACTTC. It translates to CASSIGTGLGETQYF.

The J gene is TRBJ2-1, the V gene TRBV30; 9 positions agree with TRBD2. Germline lookup yields CDR1 GTSNPN and CDR2 SVGIG (reference sequence). This CDR3 has 16 residues. With V trimmed by 0 bases and J by 5 bases, 8 bases remained unmatched. CDR3 amino acids: CAWSVSGRGGDNEQFF. CDR3 in DNA: TGTGCCTGGAGTGTAAGCGGGCGGGGGGGCGACAATGAGCAGTTCTTC.

V gene TRBV4-3 combines with J gene TRBJ2-1; possible D gene TRBD2, 5 bases. The germline V gene encodes CDR1 LGHNA and CDR2 YSLEER. The CDR3 length is 18 residues. V shed 6 bases and J shed 0 bases, with 21 bases lying between them. The CDR3 DNA follows: TGCGCCAGCAGACACGGGGTGGCCAAATCCCTCTCCTACAATGAGCAGTTCTTC. It is translated as CASRHGVAKSLSYNEQFF.

The rearrangement uses TRBV7-2 and TRBJ1-6, with TRBD1 as a possible D gene (5 bases). Trimming stripped 5 bases from V and 4 bases from J, with 9 bases between. Germline CDR1 SGHTA, CDR2 FQGNSA. The CDR3 is 14 residues long. The CDR3 reads CASSLTVYNSPLHF. DNA of the CDR3: TGTGCCAGCAGCCTGACAGTTTATAATTCACCCCTCCACTTT.

This chain links TRBV21-1 with TRBJ2-7; TRBD1 was called by the table and not checked on the DNA. TRBV21-1 is an annotated pseudogene. CDR3 size: 12 residues. CDR3 in amino acids: CAIHDRGYEQYF. Here the CDR3 DNA reads TGTGCCATTCACGACAGGGGCTACGAGCAGTACTTC.

This chain connects TRBV6-4 to TRBJ2-2; D is unclear. V was pared by 4 bases and J by 0 bases, with 9 bases between. The CDR3 is 15 residues long. CDR1 is MRHNA and CDR2 is SNTAGT in the germline V gene. CDR3 nucleotide sequence: TGTGCCAGCAGTGTTGACTTTACGAACACCGGGGAGCTGTTTTTT. The encoded protein is CASSVDFTNTGELFF.

The sample holds a few counts of this clone. The gene calls are TRBV5-1 and TRBJ2-7; D is possibly TRBD1 (5 bases). Trimming cost V 4 bases and J 5 bases, with 10 bases left between them. This CDR3 has 12 residues. Per germline, CDR1 SGHRS and CDR2 YFSETQ. The CDR3 protein is CASSPTGDEQYF. CDR3 DNA sequence: TGCGCCAGCAGCCCTACAGGCGACGAGCAGTACTTC.

The CDR3 sequence is CASSPDRAYGYTF. CDR3 in DNA: TGTGCCAGCAGCCCCGACAGGGCCTACGGCTACACCTTC. V gene TRBV7-9 combines with J gene TRBJ1-2, with TRBD1 matching 7 bases. The CDR3 totals 13 residues. Germline V CDR1 and CDR2: SEHNR, FQNEAQ (reference sequence). V lost 5 bases and J lost 8; bases outside the gene matches: 8.

The chain has TRBV10-3 and TRBJ2-1, with D maybe TRBD2 (7 bases). V was pared by 4 bases and J by 4 bases, with 17 bases between. The CDR3 covers 16 residues. CDR1 ENHRY and CDR2 SYGVKD come from the germline V gene. The CDR3 region is CAISVGGANPYNEQFF. The CDR3 DNA reads TGTGCCATCAGTGTGGGGGGGGCCAACCCTTACAATGAGCAGTTCTTC.